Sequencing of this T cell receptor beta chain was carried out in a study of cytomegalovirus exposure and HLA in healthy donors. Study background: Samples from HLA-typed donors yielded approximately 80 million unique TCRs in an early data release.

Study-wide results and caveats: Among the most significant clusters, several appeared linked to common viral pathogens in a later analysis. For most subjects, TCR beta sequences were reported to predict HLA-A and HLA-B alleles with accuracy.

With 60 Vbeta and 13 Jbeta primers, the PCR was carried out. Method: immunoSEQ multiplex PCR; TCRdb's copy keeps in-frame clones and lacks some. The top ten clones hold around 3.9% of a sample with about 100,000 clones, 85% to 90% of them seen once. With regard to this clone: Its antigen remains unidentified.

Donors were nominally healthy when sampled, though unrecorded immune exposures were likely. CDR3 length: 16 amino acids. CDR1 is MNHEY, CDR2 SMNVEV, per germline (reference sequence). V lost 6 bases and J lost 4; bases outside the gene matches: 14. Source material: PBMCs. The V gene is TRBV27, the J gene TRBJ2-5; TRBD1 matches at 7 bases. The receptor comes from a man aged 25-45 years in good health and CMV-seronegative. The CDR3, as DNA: TGTGCCAGCAGATTCCTGGGGACAGAGGAAAGAGAGACCCAGTACTTC. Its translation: CASRFLGTEERETQYF.